The clone carrying this T cell receptor (beta chain) has at least ten counts. Amplification of ligated cDNA took four PCR rounds with SP2 and nested alpha and beta constant primers. One entry per CDR3 protein, called by TCRdb with MiXCR from the 5' RACE reads. The table shows about 32,000 distinct CDR3 sequences, with over 15% occurring only once. TCR cDNA received a 3' ligated oligonucleotide that carried a UMI. RNA was extracted from more than 2 ml of whole blood of healthy adults. Input was roughly 1 to 1000 ng of DNase-treated total RNA without cell sorting. This sample was taken from a study of naive and memory T cell subsets. V shed 0 bases and J 4 bases; nucleotides not matched to a gene: 2. There are 14 residues in the CDR3. Germline loops: CDR1 SGDLS, CDR2 YYNGEE.

This clonotype was sampled from a female donor in good health. The rearrangement joins TRBV9 to TRBJ2-7; 9 bases line up with TRBD1. CDR3 sequence (DNA): TGTGCCAGCAGCGTAGAGGGGACAGGGTACGAGCAGTACTTC. This codes for CASSVEGTGYEQYF.